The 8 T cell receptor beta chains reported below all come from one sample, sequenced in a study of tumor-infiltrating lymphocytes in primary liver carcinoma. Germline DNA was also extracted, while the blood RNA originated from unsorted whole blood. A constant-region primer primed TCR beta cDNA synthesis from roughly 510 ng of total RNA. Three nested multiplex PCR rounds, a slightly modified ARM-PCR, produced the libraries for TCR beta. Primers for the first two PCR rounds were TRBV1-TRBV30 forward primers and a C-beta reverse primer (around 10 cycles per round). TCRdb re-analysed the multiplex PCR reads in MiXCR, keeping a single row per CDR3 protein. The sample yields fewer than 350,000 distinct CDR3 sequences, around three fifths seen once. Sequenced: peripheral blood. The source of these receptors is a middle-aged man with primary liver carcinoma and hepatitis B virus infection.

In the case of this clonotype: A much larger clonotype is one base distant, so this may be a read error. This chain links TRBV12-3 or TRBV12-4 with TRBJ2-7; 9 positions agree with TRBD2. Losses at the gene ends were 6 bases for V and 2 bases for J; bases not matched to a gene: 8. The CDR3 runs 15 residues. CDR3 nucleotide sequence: TGTGCCAGCAGCTCCGGACTAGCGAATGCCTACGAGCAGTACTTC. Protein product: CASSSGLANAYEQYF.

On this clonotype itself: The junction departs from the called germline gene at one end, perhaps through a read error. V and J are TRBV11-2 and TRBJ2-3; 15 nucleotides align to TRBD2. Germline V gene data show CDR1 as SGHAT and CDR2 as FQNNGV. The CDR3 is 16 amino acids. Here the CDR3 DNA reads TGTGCCAGCAGCTCGGGACTAGCGGGAGGCAGAGATACGCAATATTTC. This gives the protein CASSSGLAGGRDTQYF.

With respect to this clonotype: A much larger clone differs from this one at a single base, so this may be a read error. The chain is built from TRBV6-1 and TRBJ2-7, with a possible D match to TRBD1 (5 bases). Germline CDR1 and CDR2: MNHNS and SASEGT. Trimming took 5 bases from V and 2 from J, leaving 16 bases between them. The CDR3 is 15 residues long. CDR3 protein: CASSMETVGPYEQYF. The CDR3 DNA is TGTGCCAGCAGTATGGAGACAGTGGGCCCCTACGAGCAGTACTTC.

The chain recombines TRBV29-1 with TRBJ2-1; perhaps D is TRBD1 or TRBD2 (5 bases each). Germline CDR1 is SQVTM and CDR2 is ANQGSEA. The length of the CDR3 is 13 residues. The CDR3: CNIVRDALGEQFF. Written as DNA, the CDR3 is TGCAACATAGTCCGGGACGCCCTAGGTGAGCAGTTCTTC.

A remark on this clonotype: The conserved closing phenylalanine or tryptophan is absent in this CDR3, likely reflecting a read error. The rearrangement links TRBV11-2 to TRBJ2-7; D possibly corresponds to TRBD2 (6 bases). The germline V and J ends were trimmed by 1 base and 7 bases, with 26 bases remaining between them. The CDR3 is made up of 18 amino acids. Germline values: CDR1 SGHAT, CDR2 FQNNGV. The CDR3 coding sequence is TGTGCCAGCAGCTTAGTCCCCGGGGCTAGCAGGAGGGAGCATGAGCAGTACCTC. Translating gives CASSLVPGASRREHEQYL.

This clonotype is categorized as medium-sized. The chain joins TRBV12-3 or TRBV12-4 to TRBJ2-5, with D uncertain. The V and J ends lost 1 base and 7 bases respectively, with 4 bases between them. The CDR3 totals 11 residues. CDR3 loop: CASSLEGTQYF. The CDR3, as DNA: TGTGCCAGCAGTTTAGAGGGGACCCAGTACTTC.

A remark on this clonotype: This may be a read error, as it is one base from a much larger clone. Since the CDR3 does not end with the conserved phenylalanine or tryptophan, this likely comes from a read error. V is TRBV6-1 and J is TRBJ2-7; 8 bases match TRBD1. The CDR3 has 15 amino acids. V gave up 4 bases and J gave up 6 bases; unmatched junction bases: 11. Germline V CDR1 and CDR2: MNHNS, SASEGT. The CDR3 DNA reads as TGTGCCAGCAGTGGCCCAGGCAGGGGGCATGCCGAGCAGTACTCC. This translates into CASSGPGRGHAEQYS.

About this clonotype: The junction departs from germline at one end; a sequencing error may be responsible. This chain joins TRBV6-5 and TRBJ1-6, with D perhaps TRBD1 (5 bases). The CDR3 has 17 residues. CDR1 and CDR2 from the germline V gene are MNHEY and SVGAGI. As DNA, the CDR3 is TGTGCCAGCAGTTACTCGGTCCCCCGGGACTATAATTCACCCCTTCACTTT. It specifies CASSYSVPRDYNSPLHF.